The 15 T cell receptor beta chains below all came from one sample that was sequenced in a study of CD8+ T cells in alopecia areata. Treatment: oral pan-JAK inhibitor, 5-10 mg twice daily. Extraction of RNA preceded its reverse transcription into cDNA, which served as the sequencing template. Data came from immunoSEQ multiplex PCR; TCRdb stores just in-frame clones and leaves some out. Of about 180,000 clones listed, roughly half are singletons. The material was CD8+ T cells sorted from blood, obtained between weeks 51 and 52, from a patient treated with tofacitinib. Receptor source: a human donor with alopecia areata.

The rearrangement links TRBV2 to TRBJ2-4, with a tentative D call TRBD2 (5 bases). Germline V gene data show CDR1 as SNHLY and CDR2 as FYNNEI. V shed 5 bases and J shed 1 base, with 12 bases lying between them. The CDR3 sequence is 15 residues long. CDR3 nucleotide sequence: TGTGCCAGCAGTCCAATCGACTATGCCAAAAACATTCAGTACTTC. This codes for CASSPIDYAKNIQYF. The complete variable domain, with remaining parts taken from reference TRBV2 and TRBJ2-4, reads EPEVTQTPSHQVTQMGQEVILRCVPISNHLYFYWYRQILGQKVEFLVSFYNNEISEKSEIFDDQFSVERPDGSNFTLKIRSTKLEDSAMYFCASSPIDYAKNIQYFGAGTRLSVL.

The V and J genes are TRBV19 and TRBJ2-7; a possible D gene is TRBD2 (6 bases). V was shortened by 9 bases and J by 0 bases, with 12 bases between the two germline ends. The germline V gene encodes CDR1 LNHDA and CDR2 SQIVND (reference sequence). The CDR3 totals 13 residues. As DNA, the CDR3 is TGTGCCAGCCACGGGGGTCCCTCCTACGAGCAGTACTTC. It encodes CASHGGPSYEQYF.

This clone was seen more than once but under ten times. The chain combines TRBV19 with TRBJ2-7; 7 bases match TRBD1. Trimming removed 6 bases from V and 3 bases from J; junction bases left unmatched: 5. Germline V gives CDR1 LNHDA, CDR2 SQIVND (reference sequence). The CDR3 is 13 residues long. The CDR3 region is CASSGTVRYEQYF. The CDR3 DNA follows: TGTGCCAGTAGCGGGACAGTTCGCTACGAGCAGTACTTC.

For the CDR3, the DNA is TGTGCCGCGCAGGGGGCGCGGGCCAAAAACATTCAGTACTTC. Its translation: CAAQGARAKNIQYF. The chain links TRBV30 to TRBJ2-4; 8 positions match TRBD1. The V and J ends lost 8 bases and 1 base, in that order; junction bases with no gene match: 7. This CDR3 is built from 14 residues. Germline lookup yields CDR1 GTSNPN and CDR2 SVGIG (reference sequence).

This chain uses TRBV6-5 with TRBJ2-4; D might be TRBD2 (5 bases). The germline V and J ends were trimmed by 2 bases and 6 bases, with 8 bases remaining between them. The germline gives CDR1 MNHEY, CDR2 SVGAGI. This CDR3 is 13 amino acids long. The chain's CDR3 is CASSYSRGNIQYF. The CDR3 DNA reads as TGTGCCAGCAGTTACAGTCGGGGAAACATTCAGTACTTC.

The V gene is TRBV5-6, the J gene TRBJ2-7; D is possibly TRBD1 (5 bases). CDR1 is SGHDT, CDR2 YYEEEE, per germline. V dropped 2 bases and J dropped 6 bases, with 12 bases sitting between them. This CDR3 region has 13 residues. CDR3 in amino acids: CASSFDSPFEQYF. Written as DNA, the CDR3 is TGTGCCAGCAGCTTTGACAGTCCATTCGAGCAGTACTTC.

This clone showed up just a few times. J is TRBJ2-2 and V is TRBV25-1, with D unclear. Per germline, CDR1 MGHDK and CDR2 SYGVNS. CDR3 length: 12 amino acids. Trimming pared 1 base from V and 6 bases from J, leaving 3 bases between. Here the CDR3 DNA reads TGTGCCAGCAGTGAATTCGCCGGGGAGCTGTTTTTT. It encodes CASSEFAGELFF.

CDR3 DNA sequence: TGTGCCAGCAGCGTAGTGGGACTAGCGGGGGAGGAGCTGTTTTTT. This encodes CASSVVGLAGEELFF. The chain is built from TRBV9 and TRBJ2-2, with 14 bases lining up with TRBD2. CDR1 and CDR2 (germline): SGDLS, YYNGEE. With V trimmed by 0 bases and J by 10 bases, 2 bases remained unmatched. The CDR3 has 15 residues. Combining the CDR3 with reference TRBV9 and TRBJ2-2 gives the whole variable domain DSGVTQTPKHLITATGQRVTLRCSPRSGDLSVYWYQQSLDQGLQFLIQYYNGEERAKGNILERFSAQQFPDLHSELNLSSLELGDSALYFCASSVVGLAGEELFFGEGSRLTVL.

V is TRBV19 and J is TRBJ1-6; D remains unclear. Germline-derived CDR1 and CDR2 are LNHDA and SQIVND (reference sequence). The CDR3 is made up of 13 amino acids. The ends were cut back, 0 bases at V and 6 bases at J, with 3 bases in the middle. The DNA of the CDR3 is TGTGCCAGTAGTATAGAGGGTAATTCACCCCTCCACTTT. This gives the protein CASSIEGNSPLHF.

The chain combines TRBV9 with TRBJ2-2; a possible D gene is TRBD1 (6 bases). This CDR3 region has 14 residues. Trimming cost V 6 bases and J 6 bases, with 15 bases left between them. CDR1 is SGDLS, CDR2 YYNGEE, per germline. In DNA form, the CDR3 reads TGTGCCAGCACCTCTAGATCAGGGGCCGGGGAGCTGTTTTTT. Translating gives CASTSRSGAGELFF. Filled out from reference TRBV9 and TRBJ2-2, the complete variable domain reads DSGVTQTPKHLITATGQRVTLRCSPRSGDLSVYWYQQSLDQGLQFLIQYYNGEERAKGNILERFSAQQFPDLHSELNLSSLELGDSALYFCASTSRSGAGELFFGEGSRLTVL.

The V call is TRBV29-1, the J call TRBJ2-3; the D is unclear. Germline assignment: CDR1 SQVTM and CDR2 ANQGSEA. Trimming cost V 7 bases and J 0 bases, with 8 bases left between them. This CDR3 has 12 residues. CDR3 coding DNA: TGCAGCGGGGAAATTAGCACAGATACGCAGTATTTT. It encodes CSGEISTDTQYF.

The chain recombines TRBV27 with TRBJ1-2; possibly TRBD1 for D (6 bases). The V gene's germline CDR1 is MNHEY and CDR2 SMNVEV (reference sequence). V dropped 6 bases and J dropped 3 bases, with 17 bases sitting between them. The CDR3 is made up of 15 amino acids. CDR3 in DNA: TGTGCCAGCAGCCCTGAGACAGGCATGGACTATGGCTACACCTTC. Translating gives CASSPETGMDYGYTF.

In DNA form, the CDR3 reads TGTGCCAGCAGCGAACAGGGGGCACGACAGCCCCAGCATTTT. Residues: CASSEQGARQPQHF. The chain couples TRBV2 to TRBJ1-5, with 9 bases matching TRBD1. Germline CDR1 SNHLY, CDR2 FYNNEI. This CDR3 region has 14 residues. The junction had 7 bases not matched to a gene; V was cut back by 6 bases and J by 7 bases. Together with reference TRBV2 and TRBJ1-5, the CDR3 gives the full variable domain: EPEVTQTPSHQVTQMGQEVILRCVPISNHLYFYWYRQILGQKVEFLVSFYNNEISEKSEIFDDQFSVERPDGSNFTLKIRSTKLEDSAMYFCASSEQGARQPQHFGDGTRLSIL.

DNA of the CDR3: TGCGCCAGCAGCTTTGAGGGAGAGACCCAGTACTTC. Encoded protein: CASSFEGETQYF. This chain connects TRBV5-1 to TRBJ2-5; D perhaps matches TRBD2 (5 bases). The germline gives CDR1 SGHRS, CDR2 YFSETQ. With 2 bases removed from V and 4 bases from J, the gap between germline ends came to 6 bases. The CDR3 spans 12 residues.

The chain couples TRBV7-2 to TRBJ2-1, with 8 bases lining up with TRBD1. CDR1 is SGHTA, CDR2 FQGNSA, per germline. The CDR3 spans 14 residues. Unmatched junction bases numbered 2, after V lost 1 base and J lost 6 bases. For the CDR3, the DNA is TGTGCCAGCAGCTTAGGGCAGGGGGCCAATGAGCAGTTCTTC. The encoded protein is CASSLGQGANEQFF. The full variable domain, with the rest looked up from reference TRBV7-2 and TRBJ2-1, is GAGVSQSPSNKVTEKGKDVELRCDPISGHTALYWYRQSLGQGLEFLIYFQGNSAPDKSGLPSDRFSAERTGGSVSTLTIQRTQQEDSAVYLCASSLGQGANEQFFGPGTRLTVL.